This TCR beta chain was observed in a study of OX40 agonist ivuxolimab in advanced cancers. The sampling schedule covered blood at baseline, cycle 4 day 1, and cycle 7 day 1. The CDR3 contains 14 residues. V was cut by 0 bases and J by 4 bases, with 9 bases left in between. Germline loops: CDR1 MNHNY, CDR2 SVGAGI (reference sequence). Libraries were prepared by immunoSEQ multiplex PCR; TCRdb keeps only in-frame clonotypes and omits some of them. The profile shows 70,000 to 80,000 clones, more than 65% of them singletons. The chain recombines TRBV6-6 with TRBJ1-1; maybe TRBD1 (5 bases). The receptor was isolated from an adult with an advanced solid tumor such as melanoma, head and neck, liver or kidney cancer. Sequences were derived from CD4+ or CD8+ T cells sorted from blood, sampled in a trial of the OX40 agonist ivuxolimab. The chain's CDR3 is CASSYSRVGTEAFF. The CDR3 DNA sequence: TGTGCCAGCAGTTACTCCAGGGTGGGCACTGAAGCTTTCTTT.